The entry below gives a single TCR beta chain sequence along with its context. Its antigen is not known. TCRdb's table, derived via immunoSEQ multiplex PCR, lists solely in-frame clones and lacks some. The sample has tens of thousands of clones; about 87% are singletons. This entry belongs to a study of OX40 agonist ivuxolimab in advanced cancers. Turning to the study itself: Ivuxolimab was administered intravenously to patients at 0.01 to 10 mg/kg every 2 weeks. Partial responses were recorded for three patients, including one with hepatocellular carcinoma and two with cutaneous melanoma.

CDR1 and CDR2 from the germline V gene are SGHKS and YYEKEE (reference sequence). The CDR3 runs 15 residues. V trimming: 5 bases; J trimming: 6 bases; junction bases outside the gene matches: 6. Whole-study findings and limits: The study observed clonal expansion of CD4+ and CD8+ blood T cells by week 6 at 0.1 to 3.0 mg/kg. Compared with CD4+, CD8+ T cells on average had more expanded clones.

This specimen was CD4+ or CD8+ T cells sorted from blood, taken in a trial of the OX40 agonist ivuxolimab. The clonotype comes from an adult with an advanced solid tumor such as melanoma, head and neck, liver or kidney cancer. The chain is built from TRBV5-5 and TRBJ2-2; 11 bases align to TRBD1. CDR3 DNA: TGTGCCAGCAGATGGGACAGGGGGGCGGCCGGGGAGCTGTTTTTT. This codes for CASRWDRGAAGELFF.